The present T cell receptor (beta chain) was sequenced within a study of CD8+ T cells in alopecia areata. RNA extraction and reverse transcription yielded cDNA as sequencing template. Some clones are missing from TCRdb's copy, which holds only in-frame ones; the method was immunoSEQ multiplex PCR. This repertoire shows over 200,000 clones, 50% to 60% found once; its top ten account for just over 0.45%. Peripheral blood samples and lesional scalp punch biopsies were obtained from alopecia areata patients. V was shortened by 0 bases and J by 6 bases, with 20 bases between the two germline ends. This CDR3 contains 17 residues. Germline CDR1 ENHRY, CDR2 SYGVKD.

This sequence originates from a human donor with alopecia areata. Sequencing used CD4+ T cells sorted from blood, obtained at week 0. The chain couples TRBV10-3 to TRBJ1-2; no firm D call. CDR3 in amino acids: CAISESPLRPIDNGYTF. The CDR3, as DNA: TGTGCCATCAGTGAGTCACCTCTGCGGCCGATCGATAATGGCTACACCTTC.